This entry lists 3 T cell receptor beta chains sequenced from one sample in a study of blood T cell repertoires in COVID-19. Profiled with immunoSEQ multiplex PCR; TCRdb holds only in-frame clones, not every one. In the table there are some 70,000 clones, approximately 82% of which are singletons. The sequenced sample was peripheral blood. All receptors come from a man in his fifties or sixties with active COVID-19.

The rearrangement links TRBV3-1 (or the pseudogene TRBV3-2) to TRBJ1-4; 7 bases agree with TRBD1. This CDR3 spans 15 amino acids. Germline CDR1 is LGHDT and CDR2 is YNNKEL (reference sequence). V shed 0 bases and J 7 bases; nucleotides not matched to a gene: 5. As DNA, the CDR3 is TGTGCCAGCAGCCAAGATTACAGGGGACGTGAAAAACTGTTTTTT. Its protein product is CASSQDYRGREKLFF.

The rearrangement uses TRBV7-2 and TRBJ2-3; D ambiguous. In germline, CDR1 is SGHTA, CDR2 FQGNSA. The CDR3 has 16 amino acids. The V gene lost 3 bases and the J gene lost 0 bases, with 13 bases spanning the gap. In nucleotides, the CDR3 is TGTGCCAGCAGCTTTAAGAGCGCCCTTAGCACAGATACGCAGTATTTT. Its translation is CASSFKSALSTDTQYF.

The chain employs TRBV3-1 (or the pseudogene TRBV3-2) and TRBJ2-1; maybe TRBD1 (5 bases). The CDR3 is 13 amino acids. Trimming left V 8 bases short and J 10 bases short, with 18 bases between. Per the germline V gene, CDR1 is LGHDT and CDR2 is YNNKEL (reference sequence). DNA of the CDR3: TGTGCCAGCGGGGCCCAATCGGGTTACGAGCAGTTCTTC. Residues: CASGAQSGYEQFF.